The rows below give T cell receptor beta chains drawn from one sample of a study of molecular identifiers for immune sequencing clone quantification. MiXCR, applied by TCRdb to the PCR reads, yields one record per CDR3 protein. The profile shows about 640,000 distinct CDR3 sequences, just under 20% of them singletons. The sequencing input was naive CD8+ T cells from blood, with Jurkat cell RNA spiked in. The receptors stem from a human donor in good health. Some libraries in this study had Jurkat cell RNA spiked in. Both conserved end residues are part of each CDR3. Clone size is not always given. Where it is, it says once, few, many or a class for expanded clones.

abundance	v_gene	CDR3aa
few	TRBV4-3	CASSQEGGRGTDTQYF
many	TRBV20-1	CSARDEEVLITGELFF
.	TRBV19	CASSGADFEAFF
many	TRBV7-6	CASSPPPGFSYEQYF
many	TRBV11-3	CASSPGFSSGANVLTF
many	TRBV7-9	CASSQEAPLHF
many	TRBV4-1	CASSLGGAPSTEAFF
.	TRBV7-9	CASSPETGNTYEQYF
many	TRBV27	CASKSRTSGQTPTDTQYF
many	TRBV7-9	CASSPAYEGQNYNEQFF
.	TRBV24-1	CATSDGQGRTEAFF
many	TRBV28	CASSPSSDNWPPQHF
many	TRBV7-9	CASSLDSVRFYNEQFF
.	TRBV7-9	CASSVSGDAISYEQYF
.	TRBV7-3	CASSGWNTDTQYF
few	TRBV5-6	CASSSGRVSYYNEQFF
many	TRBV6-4	CASRESGNSYNEQFF
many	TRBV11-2	CASSSIGPFYNEQFF
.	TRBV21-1	CASSKQASYVLYEQYF